This T cell receptor (beta chain) originates from a study of T cell responses to AZD1222 COVID-19 vaccine (dated by TCRdb to about 2021). Background on the whole study: AZD1222 recipients given second doses at about 4 weeks or at about 12 weeks were pooled, since spike-specific TCR depth and breadth were not found to differ between the two schedules. TCR sequencing was performed for more than 230 trial participants, of whom about 200 were given two doses of AZD1222 and around 25 were given two doses of MenACWY control vaccine. Trial participants were enrolled by age into 18-55, 56-69 and 70-plus year subgroups, with 148, 28 and 57 TCR-sequenced participants respectively.

Including cysteine and phenylalanine, the CDR3 has 15 amino acids. Just CDR3 DNA is preserved here, 45 bases in frame from base 1. The germline V gene (reference sequence) provides CDR1 SEHNR and CDR2 FQNEAQ. Cut back by 6 bases and 4 bases, the V and J ends lie 18 bases apart. Note on this clone: This receptor's antigen is unknown. No much larger clone is present one base from it, and per-base qualities are unavailable.

The sample's time point label, decoded: baseline before first vaccination. Vaccinee samples came from UK trials COV001 and COV002, including a single-blind randomized controlled phase 2/3 trial of AZD1222 (ChAdOx1 nCoV-19) in healthy adults. Trial participant PBMC samples were collected at day 0 and day 28 after the second dose for TCRbeta chain sequencing. The paper as a whole reports these results and caveats: Because no samples from the day 14 peak response were available, repertoires could be characterized only after the peak T cell response. The vaccine-associated CD4 TCRs covered the entire spike protein, and the dominant responses fell in regions 160-218 and 743-854. Conclusions about previously exposed vaccinees are limited because only five or six AZD1222 recipients were SARS-CoV-2 seropositive at baseline. After two AZD1222 doses, spike-specific TCR breadth and depth were significantly higher than at day 0 and than in MenACWY recipients. The 56-69-year group was small, and its depth increase did not reach significance, likely because of low power. Nearly half of unique spike-specific TCRs reportedly recognized epitopes outside regions mutated in the B.1.351 and B.1.1.7 variants. Participants were mostly white British and included more females than males, and it was suggested by the authors that clonal diversity may have been underestimated.

The CDR3 regions of human TCRbeta chains were subjected to immunosequencing. On the authors' methods: TCRs in the repertoires were compared against a reference library of SARS-CoV-2-specific TCRs that had been generated with the MIRA antigen-specificity platform. Breadth meant the fraction of unique TCRs that were SARS-CoV-2-associated, whereas depth meant the fraction of total T cells that were SARS-CoV-2-associated. Using the MIRA data, every spike-specific TCR was mapped to the spike region that the TCR reacted to and assigned to either a CD4 or a CD8 class. Log10-transformed breadth and depth values were compared by one-way ANOVA with Sidak's multiple comparisons tests. What TCRdb holds here is the immuneACCESS table cut down to in-frame rearrangements. Part of the clones is not present; checked against another copy, under half of the missing clones reflect an unresolved V gene, and the others are unexplained. V and J calls plus clone size are reproduced from that table; the DNA served to infer D and trimming. Across this sample there are roughly 140,000 clones, with 75% to 90% seen only once. The ten largest clones capture about 1.5% of the sample.

This receptor was obtained from an adult in good health. Sequenced material: peripheral blood, taken on day 0 of AZD1222 vaccination. The rearranged chain carries TRBV7-9 and TRBJ1-2; TRBD1 is a possible D gene, resting on 6 matching bases. CDR3 region: CASSQAVGATYGYTF. The DNA reads as follows: TGTGCCAGCAGTCAAGCGGTGGGGGCCACCTATGGCTACACCTTC.